The rows below give T cell receptor beta chains drawn from one sample of a study of blood T cell repertoires in COVID-19. Assay used: immunoSEQ multiplex PCR; TCRdb lists only in-frame clones, some missing. The table records 250,000 to 300,000 clones, around 89% of them present only once. The sample taken for sequencing was peripheral blood. Receptors were obtained from an older woman with acute or convalescent COVID-19. Both conserved end residues are part of each CDR3. A D gene is named only where the DNA matches it firmly. Rows give clone size only sometimes, using once, few, many, or a class for an expanded clone.

j_call v_call d_call clone_size cdr3_nt cdr3_aa
TRBJ1-6 TRBV2 . once TGTGCCAGCAGGGCGGACAGCTATTCACCCCTCCACTTT CASRADSYSPLHF
TRBJ1-6 TRBV3-1/TRBV3-2 TRBD1 . TGTGCCAGCAGCCCGTTGACAGGGGGAAATTCACCCCTCCACTTT CASSPLTGGNSPLHF
TRBJ2-2 TRBV4-3 TRBD2 . TGCGCCAGCAGCGAGGGACTATTCGGCGGGGAGCTGTTTTTT CASSEGLFGGELFF
TRBJ2-2 TRBV7-6 . . TGTGCCAGCAGTAAGCTTCGGCTAGCTAGCACCGGGGAGCTGTTTTTT CASSKLRLASTGELFF
TRBJ2-2 TRBV3-1/TRBV3-2 . . TGTGCCAGCAGCCAGCGACACGCCACCGGGGAGCTGTTTTTT CASSQRHATGELFF
TRBJ1-2 TRBV9 . . TGTGCCAGCAGCGTGTTTGATCGCGGGTCAGCTTATGGCTACACCTTC CASSVFDRGSAYGYTF
TRBJ1-1 TRBV27 . . TGTGCCAGCAGTTTTGCCGGGGATGGTTGGGCTTTCTTT CASSFAGDGWAFF
TRBJ1-4 TRBV30 TRBD1 few TGTGCCGAATCACAGGGGGCTAATGAAAAACTGTTTTTT CAESQGANEKLFF
TRBJ1-6 TRBV7-2 . . TGTGCCAGCAGCCCGCGTGGGGGGGCGAGGAATTCACCCCTCCATTTT CASSPRGGARNSPLHF
TRBJ2-5 TRBV7-6 TRBD2 . TGTGCCAGCAGCCCAGGGACTAGCGGGAGGAGGTCCCAAGAGACCCAGTACTTC CASSPGTSGRRSQETQYF
TRBJ1-1 TRBV7-9 TRBD1 . TGTGCCAGCAGCCGGACAGGGGGCACTGAAGCTTTCTTT CASSRTGGTEAFF
TRBJ2-2 TRBV7-9 TRBD1 . TGTGCCAGCAGCAAGAGGGACAGGGACACCGGGGAGCTGTTTTTT CASSKRDRDTGELFF
TRBJ2-7 TRBV11-2 TRBD1 . TGTGCCAGCAGCTTAGTGGACAGGGGGACGAGTGAGCAGTACTTC CASSLVDRGTSEQYF
TRBJ1-3 TRBV20-1 TRBD1 . TGCAGTGCTAGTGGGGACAGGGGGCGCGGAAACACCATATATTTT CSASGDRGRGNTIYF
TRBJ1-4 TRBV28 . . TGTGCCAGCAGAACTCGGGCGGGTGATGAAAAACTGTTTTTT CASRTRAGDEKLFF
TRBJ1-1 TRBV19 . once TGTGCCAGTAGTTCGACAGTGAACACTGAAGCTTTCTTT CASSSTVNTEAFF